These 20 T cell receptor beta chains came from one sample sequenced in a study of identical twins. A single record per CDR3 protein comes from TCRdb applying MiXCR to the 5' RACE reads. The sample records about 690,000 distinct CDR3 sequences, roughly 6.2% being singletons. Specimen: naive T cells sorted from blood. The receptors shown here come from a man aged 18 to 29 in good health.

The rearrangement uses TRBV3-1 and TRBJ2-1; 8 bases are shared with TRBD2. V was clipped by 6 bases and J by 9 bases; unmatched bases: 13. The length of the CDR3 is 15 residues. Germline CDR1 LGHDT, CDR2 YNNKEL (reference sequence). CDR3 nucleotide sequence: TGTGCCAGCAGAGATTTCGGGAGGGGAAGTAGTGAGCAGTTCTTC. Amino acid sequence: CASRDFGRGSSEQFF.

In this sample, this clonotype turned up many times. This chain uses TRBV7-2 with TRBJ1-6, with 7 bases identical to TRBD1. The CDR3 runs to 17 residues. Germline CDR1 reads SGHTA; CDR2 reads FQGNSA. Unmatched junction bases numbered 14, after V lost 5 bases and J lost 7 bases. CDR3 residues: CASSLRSVGTANSPLHF. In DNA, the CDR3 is TGTGCCAGCAGCCTGAGGTCCGTTGGGACAGCCAATTCACCCCTCCACTTT.

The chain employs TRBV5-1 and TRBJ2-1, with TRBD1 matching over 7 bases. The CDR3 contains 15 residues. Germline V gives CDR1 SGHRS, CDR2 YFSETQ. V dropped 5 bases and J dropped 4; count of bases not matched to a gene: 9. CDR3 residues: CASSWTGTDYNEQFF. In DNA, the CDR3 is TGCGCCAGCAGTTGGACCGGGACAGATTACAATGAGCAGTTCTTC.

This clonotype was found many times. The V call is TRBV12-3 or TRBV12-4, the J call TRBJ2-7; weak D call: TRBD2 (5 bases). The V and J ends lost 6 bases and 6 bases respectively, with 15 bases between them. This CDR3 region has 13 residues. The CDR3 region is CASRRGQASEQYV. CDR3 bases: TGTGCCAGCAGGCGAGGGCAGGCGTCCGAGCAGTACGTC.

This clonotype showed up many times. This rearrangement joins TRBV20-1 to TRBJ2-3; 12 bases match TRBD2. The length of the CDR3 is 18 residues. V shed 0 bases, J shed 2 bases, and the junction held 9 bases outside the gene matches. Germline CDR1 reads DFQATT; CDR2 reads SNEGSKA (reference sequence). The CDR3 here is CSARDSTSGSPHTDTQYF. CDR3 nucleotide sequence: TGCAGTGCTAGAGATTCGACTAGCGGGAGCCCCCACACAGATACGCAGTATTTT.

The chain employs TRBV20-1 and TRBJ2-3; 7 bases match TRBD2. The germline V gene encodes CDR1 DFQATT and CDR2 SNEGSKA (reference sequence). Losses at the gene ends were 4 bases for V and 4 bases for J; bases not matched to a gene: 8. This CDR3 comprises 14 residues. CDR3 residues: CSATSSGRADTQYF. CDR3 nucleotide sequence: TGCAGTGCTACATCTAGCGGAAGGGCAGATACGCAGTATTTT.

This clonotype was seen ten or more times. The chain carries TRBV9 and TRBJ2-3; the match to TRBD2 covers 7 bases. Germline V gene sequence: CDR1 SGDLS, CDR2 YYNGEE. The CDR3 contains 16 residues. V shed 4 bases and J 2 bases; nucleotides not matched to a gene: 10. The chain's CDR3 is CASSSTSSGDTDTQYF. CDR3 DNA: TGTGCCAGCAGCTCAACCTCTAGCGGAGACACAGATACGCAGTATTTT.

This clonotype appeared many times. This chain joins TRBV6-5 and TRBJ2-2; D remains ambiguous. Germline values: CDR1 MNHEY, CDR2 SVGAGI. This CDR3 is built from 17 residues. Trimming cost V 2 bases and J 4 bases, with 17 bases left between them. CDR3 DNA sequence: TGTGCCAGCAGTTACCAGACCGGGTTCAAACCCACCGGGGAGCTGTTTTTT. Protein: CASSYQTGFKPTGELFF.

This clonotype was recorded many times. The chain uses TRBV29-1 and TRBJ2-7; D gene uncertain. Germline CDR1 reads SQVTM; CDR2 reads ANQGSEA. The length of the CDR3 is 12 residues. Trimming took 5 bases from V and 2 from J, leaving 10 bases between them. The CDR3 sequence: CSVTGSTYEQYF. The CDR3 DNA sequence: TGCAGCGTTACGGGTTCCACCTACGAGCAGTACTTC.

In DNA form, the CDR3 reads TGTGCCAGCTCACCAACCGGTACGGCGAACACCATATATTTT. As protein: CASSPTGTANTIYF. The chain has TRBV18 and TRBJ1-3; no reliable D call. This CDR3 has 14 amino acids. Trimming shortened V by 2 bases and J by 7 bases, and 12 bases separated the two germline ends. CDR1 KGHSH and CDR2 LQKENI come from the germline V gene. Full variable domain (remainder filled in from reference TRBV18 and TRBJ1-3): NAGVMQNPRHLVRRRGQEARLRCSPMKGHSHVYWYRQLPEEGLKFMVYLQKENIIDESGMPKERFSAEFPKEGPSILRIQQVVRGDSAAYFCASSPTGTANTIYFGEGSWLTVV.

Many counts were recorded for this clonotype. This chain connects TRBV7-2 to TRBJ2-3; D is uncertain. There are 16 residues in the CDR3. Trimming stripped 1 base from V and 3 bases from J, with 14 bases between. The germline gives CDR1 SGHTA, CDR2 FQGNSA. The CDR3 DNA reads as TGTGCCAGCAGCTTAGGTCCAGTTCGGTCGACAGATACGCAGTATTTT. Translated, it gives CASSLGPVRSTDTQYF.

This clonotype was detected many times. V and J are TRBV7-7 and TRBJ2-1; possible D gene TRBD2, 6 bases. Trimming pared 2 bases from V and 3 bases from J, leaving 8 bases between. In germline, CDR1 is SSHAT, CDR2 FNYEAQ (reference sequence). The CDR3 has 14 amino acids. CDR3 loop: CASSLPGLYNEQFF. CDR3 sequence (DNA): TGTGCCAGCAGCTTACCGGGACTCTACAATGAGCAGTTCTTC.

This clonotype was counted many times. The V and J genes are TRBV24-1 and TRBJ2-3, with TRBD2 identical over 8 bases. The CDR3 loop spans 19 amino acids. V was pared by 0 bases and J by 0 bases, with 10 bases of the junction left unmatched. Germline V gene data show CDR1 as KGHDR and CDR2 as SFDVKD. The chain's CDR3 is CATSDLRGTRPSSTDTQYF. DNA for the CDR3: TGTGCCACCAGTGATTTGCGTGGGACTAGGCCAAGTAGCACAGATACGCAGTATTTT.

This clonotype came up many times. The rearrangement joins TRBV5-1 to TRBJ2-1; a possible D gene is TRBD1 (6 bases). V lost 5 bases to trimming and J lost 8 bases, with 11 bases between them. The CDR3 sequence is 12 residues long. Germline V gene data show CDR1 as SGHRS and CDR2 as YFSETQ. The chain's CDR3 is CASSHQGHEQFF. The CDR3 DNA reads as TGCGCCAGCAGTCACCAGGGGCATGAGCAGTTCTTC.

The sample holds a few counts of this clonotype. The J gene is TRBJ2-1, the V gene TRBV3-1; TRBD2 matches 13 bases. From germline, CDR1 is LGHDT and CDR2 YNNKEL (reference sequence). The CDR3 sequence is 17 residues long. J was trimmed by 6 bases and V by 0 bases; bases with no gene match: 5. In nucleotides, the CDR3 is TGTGCCAGCAGCCAAGAAACTAGCGGGAGGGTTATCAATGAGCAGTTCTTC. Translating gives CASSQETSGRVINEQFF.

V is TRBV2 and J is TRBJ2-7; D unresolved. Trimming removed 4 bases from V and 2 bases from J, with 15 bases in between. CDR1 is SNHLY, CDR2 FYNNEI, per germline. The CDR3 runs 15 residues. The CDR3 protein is CASSGPGTVTYEQYF. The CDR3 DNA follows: TGTGCCAGCAGTGGGCCAGGAACAGTTACCTACGAGCAGTACTTC.

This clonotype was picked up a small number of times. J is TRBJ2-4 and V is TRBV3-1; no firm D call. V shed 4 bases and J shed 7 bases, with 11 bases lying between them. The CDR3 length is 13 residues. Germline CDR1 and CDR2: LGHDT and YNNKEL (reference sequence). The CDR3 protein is CASSLDGRNIQYF. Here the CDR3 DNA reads TGTGCCAGCAGCCTGGACGGCCGGAACATTCAGTACTTC.

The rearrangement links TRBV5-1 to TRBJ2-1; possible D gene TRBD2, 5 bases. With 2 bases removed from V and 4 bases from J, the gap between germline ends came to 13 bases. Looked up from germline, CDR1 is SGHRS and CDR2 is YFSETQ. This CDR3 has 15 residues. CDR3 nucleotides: TGCGCCAGCAGCTTCTCAGCGGACCTGTACAATGAGCAGTTCTTC. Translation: CASSFSADLYNEQFF. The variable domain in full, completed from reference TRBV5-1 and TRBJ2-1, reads KAGVTQTPRYLIKTRGQQVTLSCSPISGHRSVSWYQQTPGQGLQFLFEYFSETQRNKGNFPGRFSGRQFSNSRSEMNVSTLELGDSALYLCASSFSADLYNEQFFGPGTRLTVL.

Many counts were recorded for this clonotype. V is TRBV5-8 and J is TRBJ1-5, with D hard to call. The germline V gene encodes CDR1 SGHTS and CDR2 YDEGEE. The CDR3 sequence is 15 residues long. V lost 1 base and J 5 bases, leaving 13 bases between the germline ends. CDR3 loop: CASSLTEGSHQPQHF. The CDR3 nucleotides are TGTGCCAGCAGCTTGACGGAAGGAAGCCATCAGCCCCAGCATTTT.

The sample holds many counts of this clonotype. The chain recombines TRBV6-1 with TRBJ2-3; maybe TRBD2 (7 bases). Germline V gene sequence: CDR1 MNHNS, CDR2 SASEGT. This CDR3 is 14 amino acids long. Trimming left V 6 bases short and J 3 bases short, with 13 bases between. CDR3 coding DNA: TGTGCCAGCAGCAGAGGGGGGGCGACAGATACGCAGTATTTT. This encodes CASSRGGATDTQYF.